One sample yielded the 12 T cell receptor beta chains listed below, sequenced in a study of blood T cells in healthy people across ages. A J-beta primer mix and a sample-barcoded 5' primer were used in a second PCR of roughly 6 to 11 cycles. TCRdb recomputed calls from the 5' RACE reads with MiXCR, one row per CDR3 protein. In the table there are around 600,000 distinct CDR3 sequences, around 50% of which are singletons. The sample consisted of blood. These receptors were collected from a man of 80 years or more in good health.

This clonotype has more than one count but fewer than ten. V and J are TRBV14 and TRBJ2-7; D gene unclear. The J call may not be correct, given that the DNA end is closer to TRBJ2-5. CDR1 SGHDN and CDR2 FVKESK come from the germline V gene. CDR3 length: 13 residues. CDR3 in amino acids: CASSQVGYETQYF. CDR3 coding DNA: TGTGCCAGCAGCCAAGTGGGGTATGAGACCCAGTACTTC.

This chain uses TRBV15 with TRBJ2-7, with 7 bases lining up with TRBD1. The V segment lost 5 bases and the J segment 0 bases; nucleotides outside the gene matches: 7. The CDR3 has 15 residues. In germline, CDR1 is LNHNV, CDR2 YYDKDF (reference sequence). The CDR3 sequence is CATSLIGTASYEQYF. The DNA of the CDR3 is TGTGCCACCAGCCTGATAGGGACAGCCTCCTACGAGCAGTACTTC.

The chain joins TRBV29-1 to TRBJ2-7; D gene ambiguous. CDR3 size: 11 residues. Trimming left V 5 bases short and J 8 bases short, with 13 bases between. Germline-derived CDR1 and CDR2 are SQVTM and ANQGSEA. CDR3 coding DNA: TGCAGCGTTTCAAACGGGCAGCAGCAGTACTTC. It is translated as CSVSNGQQQYF.

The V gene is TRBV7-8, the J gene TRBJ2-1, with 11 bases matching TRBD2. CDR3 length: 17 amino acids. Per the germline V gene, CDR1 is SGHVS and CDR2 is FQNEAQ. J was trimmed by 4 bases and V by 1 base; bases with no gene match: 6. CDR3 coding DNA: TGTGCCAGCAGCTTAGTTCTAGCGGGAGGTGGGTACAATGAGCAGTTCTTC. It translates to CASSLVLAGGGYNEQFF.

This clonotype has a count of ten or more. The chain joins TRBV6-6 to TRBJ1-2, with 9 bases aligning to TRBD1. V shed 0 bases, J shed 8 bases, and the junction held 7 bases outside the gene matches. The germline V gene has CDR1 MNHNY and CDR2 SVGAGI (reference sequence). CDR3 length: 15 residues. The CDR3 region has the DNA TGTGCCAGCAGTTACTCGGCGGGGACAGGGTCCGGCTACACCTTC. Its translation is CASSYSAGTGSGYTF.

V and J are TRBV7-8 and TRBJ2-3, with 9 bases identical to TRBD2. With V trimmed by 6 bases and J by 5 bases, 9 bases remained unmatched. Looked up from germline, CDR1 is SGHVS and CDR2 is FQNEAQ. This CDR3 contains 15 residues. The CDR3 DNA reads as TGTGCCAGCAGAGTGGGACTAGCTGGGGGAGATACGCAGTATTTT. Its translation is CASRVGLAGGDTQYF.

The CDR3 region has the DNA TGTGCCAGCACTAGCGGCCTCACAGATACGCAGTATTTT. This gives the protein CASTSGLTDTQYF. The genes are TRBV18 and TRBJ2-3; 8 bases are a match to TRBD2. Germline CDR1 KGHSH, CDR2 LQKENI. With V trimmed by 8 bases and J by 2 bases, 3 bases remained unmatched. The CDR3 contains 13 residues.

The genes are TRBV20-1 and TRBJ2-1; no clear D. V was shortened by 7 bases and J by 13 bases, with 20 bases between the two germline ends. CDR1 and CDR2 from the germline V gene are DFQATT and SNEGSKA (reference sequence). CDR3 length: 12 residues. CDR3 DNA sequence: TGCAGTGGAGAGACCCCCGGAAACATTCAGTTCTTC. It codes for CSGETPGNIQFF.

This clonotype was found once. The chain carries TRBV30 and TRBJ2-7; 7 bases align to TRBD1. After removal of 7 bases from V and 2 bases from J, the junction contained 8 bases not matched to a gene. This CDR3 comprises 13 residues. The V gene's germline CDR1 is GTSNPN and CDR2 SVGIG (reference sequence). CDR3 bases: TGTGCCTCCGGCTTTGGACAGGCCTACGAGCAGTACTTC. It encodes CASGFGQAYEQYF.

The CDR3 DNA follows: TGCAGTGCTAGAGATATGAAAGGGCTCTATGGCTACACCTTC. It encodes CSARDMKGLYGYTF. The V and J genes are TRBV20-1 and TRBJ1-2; D ambiguous. Trimming shortened V by 0 bases and J by 4 bases, and 12 bases separated the two germline ends. Germline V gene data show CDR1 as DFQATT and CDR2 as SNEGSKA (reference sequence). The length of the CDR3 is 14 residues.

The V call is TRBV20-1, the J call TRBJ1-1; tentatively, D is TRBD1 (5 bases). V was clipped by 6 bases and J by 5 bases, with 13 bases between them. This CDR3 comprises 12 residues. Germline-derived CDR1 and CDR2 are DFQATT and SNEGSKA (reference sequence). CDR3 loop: CSAALGQTEAFF. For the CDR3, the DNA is TGCAGTGCCGCTTTGGGGCAGACTGAAGCTTTCTTT.

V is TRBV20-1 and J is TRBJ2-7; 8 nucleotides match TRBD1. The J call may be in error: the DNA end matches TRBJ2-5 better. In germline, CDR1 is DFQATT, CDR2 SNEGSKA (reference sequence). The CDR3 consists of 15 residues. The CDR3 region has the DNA TGCAGTGCTAGCTTGGACAGGGTTATTGGGGAGACCCAGTACTTC. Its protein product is CSASLDRVIGETQYF.